This paragraph covers one T cell receptor (beta chain) sequence. The antigen this receptor binds is unknown. It has no much larger one-base neighbor in the sample; base qualities were not kept. TCRbeta CDR3 regions were amplified from genomic DNA by means of the immunoSEQ Assay, a bias-controlled multiplex PCR. Concerning the study's data processing: The number of nucleated cells in each sample was estimated by amplification of reference gene primers within the assay. Sequence reads were collapsed and filtered to measure the absolute abundance of every unique TCRbeta CDR3 rearrangement. For each sample, productive Simpson clonality was calculated as the square root of Simpson's diversity index across productive rearrangements. Not all clones reach the TCRdb copy of this immuneACCESS table, which keeps in-frame sequences only. Checked studies attribute under half of the gap to unresolved V genes and leave the rest unexplained. V, J and clone size are taken as reported in that table, and D and trimming were inferred from the DNA itself. A total of some 270,000 clones appear in this sample, about 83% of them only once. The ten top clones hold about 1.6% of the sample.

A second Seattle source provided samples from volunteer blood donors who had recovered from COVID-19. Each collaborating institution followed its own protocols to collect whole blood in K2EDTA tubes. For TCRbeta analysis, collaborators shipped samples in one of three forms: frozen whole blood, isolated PBMCs, or DNA extracted from either of those sample types. The germline V gene (reference sequence) gives CDR1 as PRHDT and CDR2 as FYEKMQ. For this chain, trimming is 2 bases at the V end and 2 bases at the J end, and the number of junction bases without a gene match is 6. The CDR3, from cysteine to phenylalanine, totals 16 residues. CDR3 DNA is the only sequence kept; it has 48 bases, read in frame from the first base. The sample comes from a study of blood T cell repertoires in COVID-19 (dated by TCRdb to 2020 to 2021). For context, the study as a whole: The collaborator samples originated in the United States, Italy and Spain and spanned the acute and convalescent phases of COVID-19. The samples were drawn from the first 160 participants of the ongoing ImmuneRACE study and from some 1,300 subjects provided by 6 global collaborators. The material from the prospective study consisted of cDNA or gDNA derived from T cells, B-cell-depleted T cells, or PBMCs. Deeply sampled blood TCRbeta repertoires from subjects exposed to, actively infected with, or recovered from COVID-19 were included in the dataset. Sample metadata almost always included a de-identified subject ID, COVID-19 status, age in years and sex. Where available, HLA class I and class II types were taken from metadata supplied by the sample provider and were not determined by assay-based typing. The repertoires were released in a freely available public database meant as a resource for research on the immune response to SARS-CoV-2.

The full study reports these points: Clinical and demographic metadata were provided uncurated, with the amount varying by source and participant.

Sequenced: peripheral blood. The receptor was derived from a woman in her thirties or forties who had recovered from COVID-19. Rearrangement joined TRBV13 to TRBJ1-3, and TRBD1 matches 7 of the central bases. CDR3 sequence: CASSLRTGGTGNTIYF. At the DNA level, the sequence is TGTGCCAGCAGCTTAAGGACAGGAGGTACTGGAAACACCATATATTTT.